This record covers a single T cell receptor beta chain. This CDR3 comprises 14 residues. Germline assignment: CDR1 MGHDK and CDR2 SYGVNS. V lost 3 bases, J lost 3 bases, and 9 bases lay in between. The data are from a study of Ad26.COV2.S vaccination and SARS-CoV-2 variants. The assay was immunoSEQ multiplex PCR, and TCRdb's table has in-frame clones only and misses some. This repertoire shows 300,000 to 400,000 clones, 92% found once; its top ten account for 3.9%. Here the sequenced sample was peripheral blood, taken after recovery from COVID-19. This chain connects TRBV25-1 to TRBJ1-5; D remains ambiguous. The TCR comes from a human donor who had recovered from COVID-19. The CDR3 nucleotides read TGTGCCAGCAGTGACACAGAACACAATCAGCCCCAGCATTTT. It codes for CASSDTEHNQPQHF.